A single sample gave rise to the 13 T cell receptor beta chains below, sequenced in a study of cytomegalovirus exposure and HLA in healthy donors. Both 60 Vbeta primers and 13 Jbeta primers went into the PCR. Some clones are missing from TCRdb's copy, which holds only in-frame ones; the method was immunoSEQ multiplex PCR. Here the sample spans 170,000 or so clones, around three quarters being singletons. Sequencing was performed on PBMCs. Source of these receptors: a man aged 35 to 55 in good health and CMV-seronegative.

J is TRBJ2-7 and V is TRBV4-1; perhaps TRBD1 as D (6 bases). The CDR3 consists of 17 residues. V was shortened by 4 bases and J by 2 bases, with 21 bases between the two germline ends. CDR1 is MGHRA and CDR2 is YSYEKL in the germline V gene. CDR3 protein: CASSPGAGKTFAYEQYF. DNA of the CDR3: TGCGCCAGCAGCCCAGGGGCGGGCAAGACTTTCGCCTACGAGCAGTACTTC.

This chain uses TRBV13 with TRBJ1-2; 7 nucleotides match TRBD1. Unmatched junction bases numbered 6, after V lost 3 bases and J lost 2 bases. This CDR3 region has 15 residues. Germline lookup yields CDR1 PRHDT and CDR2 FYEKMQ (reference sequence). The CDR3 reads CASSLGTGANYGYTF. The CDR3 bases are TGTGCCAGCAGCTTGGGAACAGGGGCGAACTATGGCTACACCTTC. Based on the CDR3 plus reference TRBV13 and TRBJ1-2, the full variable domain is AAGVIQSPRHLIKEKRETATLKCYPIPRHDTVYWYQQGPGQDPQFLISFYEKMQSDKGSIPDRFSAQQFSDYHSELNMSSLELGDSALYFCASSLGTGANYGYTFGSGTRLTVV.

The chain has TRBV7-7 and TRBJ1-6; no reliable D call. Deletions cut 1 base from V and 7 bases from J, with 5 bases between. The CDR3 contains 13 residues. Per germline, CDR1 SSHAT and CDR2 FNYEAQ (reference sequence). CDR3 residues: CASSLDGNSPLHF. The CDR3 DNA is TGTGCCAGCAGCTTAGACGGGAATTCACCCCTCCACTTT.

The rearrangement joins TRBV13 to TRBJ1-3, with 7 nucleotides matching TRBD1. The CDR3 runs to 17 residues. Trimming took 3 bases from V and 4 from J; bases not matched to a gene: 12. Germline-derived CDR1 and CDR2 are PRHDT and FYEKMQ (reference sequence). CDR3 bases: TGTGCCAGCAGCTTTTACAGGGGACCCTCCGGGGGAAACACCATATATTTT. This codes for CASSFYRGPSGGNTIYF. Combining the CDR3 with reference TRBV13 and TRBJ1-3 gives the whole variable domain AAGVIQSPRHLIKEKRETATLKCYPIPRHDTVYWYQQGPGQDPQFLISFYEKMQSDKGSIPDRFSAQQFSDYHSELNMSSLELGDSALYFCASSFYRGPSGGNTIYFGEGSWLTVV.

This clone was recorded once. The genes are TRBV9 and TRBJ2-2; 10 bases are a match to TRBD2. Germline-derived CDR1 and CDR2 are SGDLS and YYNGEE. V was clipped by 2 bases and J by 3 bases; unmatched bases: 4. This CDR3 region has 16 residues. The CDR3 DNA reads as TGTGCCAGCAGCGTTGGACTAGCGGTTTACACCGGGGAGCTGTTTTTT. Its translation is CASSVGLAVYTGELFF.

This chain joins TRBV2 and TRBJ2-3; the D is unclear. Per germline, CDR1 SNHLY and CDR2 FYNNEI. The CDR3 spans 13 residues. V lost 8 bases and J lost 4, with 13 bases in between. The CDR3 nucleotides read TGTGCCAGCTCCCCTGAGGTTTCAGATACGCAGTATTTT. Translation: CASSPEVSDTQYF.

The gene calls are TRBV5-6 and TRBJ2-3; no firm D call. The CDR3 sequence is 11 residues long. Germline loops: CDR1 SGHDT, CDR2 YYEEEE. Trimming removed 2 bases at V and 5 bases at J, with 3 bases between. The CDR3 reads CASSFGDTQYF. CDR3 in DNA: TGTGCCAGCAGCTTCGGAGATACGCAGTATTTT.

The chain employs TRBV11-2 and TRBJ1-1, with D maybe TRBD1 (5 bases). Per germline, CDR1 SGHAT and CDR2 FQNNGV. Trimming cost V 1 base and J 4 bases, with 7 bases left between them. The CDR3 has 13 residues. CDR3 in DNA: TGTGCCAGCAGCTTAGGGGGCCCCACTGAAGCTTTCTTT. Encoded protein: CASSLGGPTEAFF.

The CDR3 is CSVGASGSYEQYF. The CDR3 region has the DNA TGCAGCGTTGGTGCTAGCGGGAGCTACGAGCAGTACTTC. The gene calls are TRBV29-1 and TRBJ2-7; 10 nucleotides agree with TRBD2. Per the germline V gene, CDR1 is SQVTM and CDR2 is ANQGSEA. Germline trimming cut 4 bases from V and 3 bases from J; bases unmatched to any gene: 3. The CDR3 has 13 residues.

J is TRBJ2-1 and V is TRBV23-1; TRBD1 aligns across 7 bases. TRBV23-1 is reported as an ORF; its role is uncertain. This CDR3 has 13 residues. The ends lost 9 bases at V and 7 bases at J; junction bases unmatched: 9. CDR3 region: CARSVLRGNEQFF. The CDR3 coding sequence is TGCGCCAGGTCAGTTCTCAGGGGGAATGAGCAGTTCTTC.

CDR3 region: CSVESGSNNEQFF. The CDR3 nucleotides read TGCAGCGTTGAAAGCGGGAGTAATAATGAGCAGTTCTTC. The chain couples TRBV29-1 to TRBJ2-1; 8 bases map to TRBD2. Germline CDR1 and CDR2: SQVTM and ANQGSEA. The J segment lost 7 bases and the V segment lost 2 bases, leaving 4 bases of the junction unmatched. CDR3 size: 13 residues.

This clone was seen once. The V and J genes are TRBV11-3 and TRBJ2-6; D unclear. Germline-derived CDR1 and CDR2 are SGHNT and YENEEA. The CDR3 has 16 residues. V lost 3 bases and J 0 bases, leaving 9 bases between the germline ends. This chain's CDR3 is CASSFGGGSGANVLTF. DNA for the CDR3: TGTGCCAGCAGCTTCGGCGGCGGCTCTGGGGCCAACGTCCTGACTTTC.

This clone was recorded once. The gene calls are TRBV27 and TRBJ2-1; 10 bases match TRBD2. This CDR3 has 18 amino acids. Germline CDR1 reads MNHEY; CDR2 reads SMNVEV (reference sequence). V lost 3 bases to trimming and J lost 9 bases; unmatched junction nucleotides: 17. CDR3 sequence (DNA): TGTGCCAGCAGTTTCCAAAGGTATGCAGCGGGAGGGCGTTCTGAGCAGTTCTTC. It translates to CASSFQRYAAGGRSEQFF.